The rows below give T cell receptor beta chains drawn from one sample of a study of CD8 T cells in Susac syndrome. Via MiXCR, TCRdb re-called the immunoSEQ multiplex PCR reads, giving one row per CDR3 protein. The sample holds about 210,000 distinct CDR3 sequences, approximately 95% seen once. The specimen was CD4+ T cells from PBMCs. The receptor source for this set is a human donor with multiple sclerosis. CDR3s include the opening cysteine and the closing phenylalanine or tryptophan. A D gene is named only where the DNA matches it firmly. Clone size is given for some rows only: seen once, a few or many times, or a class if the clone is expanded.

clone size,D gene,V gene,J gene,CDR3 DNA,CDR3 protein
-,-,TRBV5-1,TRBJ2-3,TGCGCCAGCAGCTCCGGGACAACGATTTCTAGCACAGATACGCAGTATTTT,CASSSGTTISSTDTQYF
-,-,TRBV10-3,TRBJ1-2,TGTGCCATCAGTGAACGCGATCTCTATGGCTACACCTTC,CAISERDLYGYTF
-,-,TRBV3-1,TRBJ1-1,TGTGCCAGCAGCGCCGCAGGGTCTGAAGCTTTCTTT,CASSAAGSEAFF
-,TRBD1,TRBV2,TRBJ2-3,TGTGCCACCGAAGCAGGACAGGGGAGGGAAGATACGCAGTATTTT,CATEAGQGREDTQYF
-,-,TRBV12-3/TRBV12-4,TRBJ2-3,TGTGCCAGCAGTTTGTCGGGCACAGATACGCAGTATTTT,CASSLSGTDTQYF
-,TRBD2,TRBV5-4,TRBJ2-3,TGTGCCAGCAGCTTGGAGGGACTAGCGGGGGGGTTTAGCACAGATACGCAGTATTTT,CASSLEGLAGGFSTDTQYF
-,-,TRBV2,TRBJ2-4,TGTGCCAGCAGTGAAGACAGGGTGACAAACATTCAGTACTTC,CASSEDRVTNIQYF
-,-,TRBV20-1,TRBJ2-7,TGCAGTGCTCAGACTAGTCGATCAGGACCCTACGAGCAGTACTTC,CSAQTSRSGPYEQYF
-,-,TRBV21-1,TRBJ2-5,TGTGCCAGCAGCAAACGAGGGACACACCAAGAGACCCAGTACTTC,CASSKRGTHQETQYF
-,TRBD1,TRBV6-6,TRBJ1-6,TGTGCCAGCAGCTCCGACAGGGCATCCCCACCCCTCCACTTT,CASSSDRASPPLHF
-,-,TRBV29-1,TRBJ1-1,TGCAGCGTTGGGCCCTCCTTGGGAGAACGAAGTCGGACTTTCTTT,CSVGPSLGERSRTFF
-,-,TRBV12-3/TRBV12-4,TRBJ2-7,TGTGCCAGCAGGTCTAGCGTACTCGGCTCCTACGAGCAGTACTTC,CASRSSVLGSYEQYF
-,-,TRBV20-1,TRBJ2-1,TGCAGTGCTAATAGCCGGAGCTCCTACAATGAGCAGTTCTTC,CSANSRSSYNEQFF
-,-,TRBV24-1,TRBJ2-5,TGTGCCACCAGTGATTCAAGGGGCCAAGGCGAGACCCAGTACTTC,CATSDSRGQGETQYF
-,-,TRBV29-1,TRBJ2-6,TGCAGCGTTACGTCTGGGGCCAACGTCCTGACTTTC,CSVTSGANVLTF
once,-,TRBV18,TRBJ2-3,TGTGCCAGCTCCATGGACTCGAGGCACACAGATACGCAGTATTTT,CASSMDSRHTDTQYF
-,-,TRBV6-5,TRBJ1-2,TGTGCCAGCAGTTACTCAGGGGTGGCTAACTATGGCTACACCTTC,CASSYSGVANYGYTF
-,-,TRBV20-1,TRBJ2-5,TGCAGTGCTAGAGATAATTCGGGGTCCCCCGAGACCCAGTACTTC,CSARDNSGSPETQYF
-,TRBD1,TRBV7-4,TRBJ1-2,TGTGCCAGCAGCTGCACCGGGACAGGAATTGGCTACACCTTC,CASSCTGTGIGYTF
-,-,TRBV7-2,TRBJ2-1,TGTGCCACCCAGCCGAATTACAATGAGCAGTTCTTC,CATQPNYNEQFF
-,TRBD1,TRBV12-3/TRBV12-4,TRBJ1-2,TGTGCCAGCGGGCACAGGGGTGGCTACACCTTC,CASGHRGGYTF
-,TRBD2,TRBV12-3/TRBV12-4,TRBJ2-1,TGTGCCAGCAGTCAACCACCCTTTGCGGGGGGAGCCTACAATGAGCAGTTCTTC,CASSQPPFAGGAYNEQFF
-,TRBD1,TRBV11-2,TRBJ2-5,TGTGCCAGCAGCTTCTACAGGGGACAAGAGACCCAGTACTTC,CASSFYRGQETQYF
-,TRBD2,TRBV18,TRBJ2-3,TGTGCCAGCTCTCGTAGGACTAGCGGGAGCCTCCTTTCCACAGATACGCAGTATTTT,CASSRRTSGSLLSTDTQYF
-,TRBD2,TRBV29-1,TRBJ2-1,TGCAGCGTTGCCGCTAGCGGAGCATACAATGAGCAGTTCTTC,CSVAASGAYNEQFF
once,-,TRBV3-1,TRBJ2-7,TGTGCCAGCAGCCATAGACTTGCCTACGAGCAGTACTTC,CASSHRLAYEQYF
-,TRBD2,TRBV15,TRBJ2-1,TGTGCCACCAGCTCACTAGCGTCCCATGAGCAGTTCTTC,CATSSLASHEQFF
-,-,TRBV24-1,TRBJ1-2,TGTGCCACAAGTGATGGAGGGGCGGGCTACACCTTC,CATSDGGAGYTF
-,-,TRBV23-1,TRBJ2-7,TGCGCCAGCAGTCTACACCTGGACAGCTCCTACGAGCAGTACTTC,CASSLHLDSSYEQYF